This TCR beta chain is from a study of Graves' ophthalmopathy and Graves' hyperthyroidism listed by TCRdb under 2018. With regard to the full study: Hyperthyroidism was considered stable if no progression to ophthalmopathy occurred within 18 months of follow-up. In roughly 6 hyperthyroidism patients, T-cell repertoires of thyroid tissue and blood were compared. For independent validation, a separate cohort was made up of 18 hyperthyroidism patients plus 17 patients who later progressed from hyperthyroidism to ophthalmopathy. To explore V-J signatures distinguishing ophthalmopathy from hyperthyroidism, a discovery set of more than 95 patients (roughly 45 ophthalmopathy, over 55 stable hyperthyroidism) was enrolled. Following sample collection, hyperthyroidism patients were given methimazole at a starting dose of 30 mg daily, and ophthalmopathy patients were given high-dose intravenous methylprednisolone. The study used signatures of the TCR beta repertoire to tell Graves' ophthalmopathy apart from Graves' hyperthyroidism and to predict which patients would progress to ophthalmopathy. In total, 135 blood samples were TCR-sequenced: around 42 ophthalmopathy, over 70 hyperthyroidism and approximately 17 hyperthyroidism-to-ophthalmopathy patients. General findings and caveats noted by the study authors: Sample size was not statistically predetermined, and group allocation was not concealed from the investigators. In validation, the model predicted ophthalmopathy progression with less than 71% sensitivity and less than 80% specificity; some 13 predicted patients were CT-confirmed with GO in a median of around 6.5 months. Most expanded thyroid clonotypes with frequency above 0.001 were also detected in blood, suggesting blood repertoires may reflect the thyroid immune response. In cross-validation, the 13-signature model distinguished ophthalmopathy from stable hyperthyroidism with just over 85% sensitivity and just under 84% specificity, and in the test set the corresponding values were roughly 80% and 76%.

A note on this clonotype: Its antigen target is currently unknown. No base qualities exist here, and no much larger clone lies one base off it.

For repertoire sequencing, the TCR beta CDR3 regions were amplified from RNA transcripts. The first round was an RT-PCR using HTBI primers with the Qiagen OneStep RT-PCR kit, and this first round was followed by a second-round multiplex PCR, then size selection and purification. Libraries were sequenced on an Illumina HiSeq2000 using paired-end 100 bp reads. The published analysis was carried out like this. SOAPnuke was used for read processing, and reads with adapters, uncalled bases, a mean Phred below 15, or no exact constant-primer or identifier match were discarded. High-quality paired reads were merged with COPE v1.2.5. Each unique nucleotide sequence was treated as a clonotype, and MiTCR v1.1 was used to align the clonotypes to the IMGT TRB V, D and J references. Analysis was restricted to V-J combinations with a frequency above 0.0001, which covered roughly 99% of repertoires. For each V-J combination, a TCR clonal expansion and chaos score was defined as F50 clonal expansion divided by the chaos observed in the TCRdist matrix. Welch's t-statistics and random forest were used to reduce features to about 14 V-J combinations, which were fed into a naive Bayes classifier. The similarity between thyroid and blood repertoires was quantified using the Morisita-Horn index. TCRdb redid the processing of the public reads, applying fastp at Q25 and MiXCR, and retained in-frame beta chains. Rows with one shared CDR3 protein collapse into an entry with the most common genes and DNA. The V and J calls were determined by TCRdb, not by the authors. For this sample the table gives roughly 1.1 million distinct CDR3 sequences, of which about 38% were detected only once. The leading ten clones occupy roughly 10% of the sample.

Hyperthyroidism patients were newly diagnosed, with disease duration under 2 months, and aged 18 to 65 years. Anyone with other autoimmune diseases, uncontrolled infections, pregnancy or lactation was excluded from the study. Diagnosis was based on clinical symptoms, serum thyroxine, TRAb, thyroid ultrasound and orbital computed tomography. Total RNA was extracted with Trizol reagent and quality-checked on an Agilent 2100 Bioanalyzer. CDR1 and CDR2, looked up from the germline V gene, are SGHTA and FQGTGA. Between the V and J ends, shortened by 2 bases and 5 bases respectively, the junction contains 10 bases. The CDR3 runs 14 residues from the cysteine to the phenylalanine. The sequence is cut down to CDR3 DNA, 42 bases in frame from base 1.

Sequencing input: peripheral blood or thyroid tissue (not recorded which). In this chain, TRBV7-3 is recombined with TRBJ2-1; no D gene call is confident. This receptor was identified in an adult man with Graves' hyperthyroidism. The CDR3 protein sequence reads: CASSLSRQNNEQFF. The bases are TGTGCCAGCAGCTTATCCCGGCAGAACAATGAGCAGTTCTTC.